What follows describes a single T cell receptor beta chain. Antigen unknown. Unmatched junction bases numbered 3, after V lost 4 bases and J lost 4 bases. Per germline, CDR1 SQVTM and CDR2 ANQGSEA. The CDR3 runs 14 residues. The data stem from a study of CD8+CD57+ T cells in acquired aplastic anemia. Study details: Sorted CD4+ and CD8+ cells gave a mean 3.2 ug DNA, range roughly 0.2 to 27.4 ug. Study-wide findings and caveats: Patients and controls were not found to differ significantly in CD8+ Simpson's diversity. In common between the patients and the controls were approximately 30 CD8+ CDR3 sequences.

Patients chosen for sequencing had CD8+CD57+ cells that had expanded, as shown by flow cytometry. It was genomic DNA that served as the template for profiling TCR beta VDJ and CDR3. TCRdb reanalysed the reads using MiXCR and keeps one entry per CDR3 protein. This table has 50,000 to 65,000 distinct CDR3 sequences, just over 55% appearing once. The sequenced material came from sorted CD4+, CD8+, or CD8+CD57+ T cells (not recorded which) from PBMCs. This rearrangement joins TRBV29-1 to TRBJ1-5, with 11 bases fitting TRBD1. This clonotype was obtained from a human donor with aplastic anemia. The CDR3 loop is CSVGTGGRNQPQHF. The DNA for the CDR3 is TGCAGCGTTGGGACAGGGGGCAGGAATCAGCCCCAGCATTTT. Filled out from reference TRBV29-1 and TRBJ1-5, the complete variable domain reads SAVISQKPSRDICQRGTSLTIQCQVDSQVTMMFWYRQQPGQSLTLIATANQGSEATYESGFVIDKFPISRPNLTFSTLTVSNMSPEDSSIYLCSVGTGGRNQPQHFGDGTRLSIL.